This T cell receptor beta chain is from a study of metastatic and nonmetastatic thyroid tumors. Study information: The study looked at repertoires side by side in blood and in tumor or nodule tissue from malignant and benign thyroid patients. Findings and caveats of the study: According to reports, the diversity of TCR beta was significantly higher in malignant thyroid tumors than in benign nodules, and this held in both blood and tumor samples.

Ahead of thyroid surgery, no patient had received treatment of any kind. MiXCR re-clonotyped the PCR reads for TCRdb. There are about 13,000 clones in the sample; 25% to 35% occur only once, and around 21% lies in the top ten. V was clipped by 2 bases and J by 3 bases, with 11 bases between them. Germline V gene sequence: CDR1 MNHNS, CDR2 SASEGT. This CDR3 is built from 14 residues. In its sample, this clone was seen many times. What it recognizes is unknown. The chain employs TRBV6-1 and TRBJ2-7; possible D gene TRBD2, 5 bases. The source is a female donor with papillary thyroid cancer or a benign thyroid nodule (not recorded which). Some clones in this sample may be carry-over from other donors' samples. Sequenced: tumor tissue. The chain's CDR3 is CASSELIGSYEQYF. The CDR3 nucleotides read TGTGCCAGCAGTGAACTAATAGGGAGCTACGAGCAGTACTTC.